This T cell receptor beta chain came from a study of T cell responses to AZD1222 COVID-19 vaccine. CDR1 is GTSNPN and CDR2 is SVGIG in the germline V gene (reference sequence). The V gene lost 2 bases and the J gene lost 2 bases, with 12 bases spanning the gap. This CDR3 is built from 14 residues. Assay: immunoSEQ multiplex PCR; the TCRdb copy retains only in-frame clones and omits some. The repertoire holds some 150,000 clones, roughly nine tenths seen once, with roughly 1.7% in the top ten. The chain uses TRBV30 and TRBJ1-1; tentatively, D is TRBD1 (6 bases). The sample was peripheral blood, taken 28 days after the second AZD1222 dose. The sequence came from an adult who received the AZD1222 COVID-19 vaccine. The CDR3 sequence: CAWSLTGSNTEAFF. Here the CDR3 DNA reads TGTGCCTGGAGTCTTACAGGGAGTAACACTGAAGCTTTCTTT. The complete variable domain, with remaining parts taken from reference TRBV30 and TRBJ1-1, reads SQTIHQWPATLVQPVGSPLSLECTVEGTSNPNLYWYRQAAGRGLQLLFYSVGIGQISSEVPQNLSASRPQDRQFILSSKKLLLSDSGFYLCAWSLTGSNTEAFFGQGTRLTVV.